The 28 T cell receptor beta chains below were found in one sample sequenced in a study of beta chain features in type 1 diabetes (dated by TCRdb to 2016 to 2018). The method was the immunoSEQ multiplex PCR assay. The entire isolated RNA was reverse transcribed using the High Capacity cDNA Reverse Transcription Kit, and thus expressed TCRB transcripts were sequenced. In its TCRdb copy, this immuneACCESS table keeps in-frame sequences only and misses some clones. Where compared with another copy, unresolved V genes explain less than half of these, and the others have no known cause. This sample holds about half a million clones; over 25% were observed only once. The ten largest clones capture almost 0.065% of the sample. The specimen sequenced was naive CD4+ T cells from blood. What this sample's cell subset or site label stands for: true naive CD4+ T cells. The receptors here all came from a man younger than 30 in good health.

This clone has more than one count but fewer than ten. The CDR3: CASSQGRTSGNEQFF. The CDR3 DNA reads TGTGCCAGCAGCCAAGGTAGGACTAGCGGCAATGAGCAGTTCTTC. V gene TRBV4-2 combines with J gene TRBJ2-1, with 10 bases lining up with TRBD2. Germline CDR1 reads LGHNA; CDR2 reads YNFKEQ. The junction had 3 bases not matched to a gene; V was cut back by 1 base and J by 6 bases. This CDR3 has 15 residues.

This clone was seen a few times. V is TRBV6-1 and J is TRBJ2-4, with 10 bases identical to TRBD1. The V gene end was trimmed by 6 bases and the J gene end by 2 bases; junction bases not matched to a gene: 4. CDR3 length: 15 residues. Looked up from germline, CDR1 is MNHNS and CDR2 is SASEGT. This CDR3 is CASRPGQGTKNIQYF. The CDR3 DNA reads TGTGCCAGCAGGCCGGGACAGGGGACCAAAAACATTCAGTACTTC.

The chain is built from TRBV30 and TRBJ1-1; D is perhaps TRBD1 (5 bases). Germline values: CDR1 GTSNPN, CDR2 SVGIG (reference sequence). Trimming took 4 bases from V and 3 from J, leaving 15 bases between them. The CDR3 contains 14 residues. CDR3 in amino acids: CAWNRRRVDTEAFF. CDR3 coding DNA: TGTGCCTGGAACCGCCGCAGGGTAGACACTGAAGCTTTCTTT.

The chain is built from TRBV7-9 and TRBJ2-7, with 7 bases identical to TRBD2. The trim removed 3 bases at V and 2 bases at J, leaving 10 bases unmatched. The germline gives CDR1 SEHNR, CDR2 FQNEAQ (reference sequence). The CDR3 has 16 amino acids. The CDR3 sequence: CASSFAGGLGAYEQYF. The CDR3 DNA sequence: TGTGCCAGCAGCTTTGCGGGTGGACTAGGGGCCTACGAGCAGTACTTC.

A remark on this clone: Sequence at one end of the junction differs from germline and may be a read error. The sample carries other DNA sequences with the same CDR3. The J gene is TRBJ1-1, the V gene TRBV29-1; D is unclear. The germline V gene has CDR1 SQVTM and CDR2 ANQGSEA. The CDR3 consists of 12 residues. Written as DNA, the CDR3 is TGCAGCGTCCAGGCGTTGAACACTGAAGCCTTCTTT. Its protein product is CSVQALNTEAFF. Variable domain in full (rest from reference TRBV29-1 and TRBJ1-1): SAVISQKPSRDICQRGTSLTIQCQVDSQVTMMFWYRQQPGQSLTLIATANQGSEATYESGFVIDKFPISRPNLTFSTLTVSNMSPEDSSIYLCSVQALNTEAFFGQGTRLTVV.

This clone turned up a few times. J is TRBJ2-7 and V is TRBV7-6, with D perhaps TRBD1 (6 bases). The CDR3 is 16 residues long. Between the trimmed V and J ends, which lost 1 base and 3 bases, there was a span of 16 bases. Germline CDR1 and CDR2: SGHVS and FNYEAQ. The CDR3 loop reads CASSLGTDRALYEQYF. CDR3 DNA: TGTGCCAGCAGCTTAGGGACGGACAGAGCTCTCTACGAGCAGTACTTC. Combining the CDR3 with reference TRBV7-6 and TRBJ2-7 gives the whole variable domain GAGVSQSPRYKVTKRGQDVALRCDPISGHVSLYWYRQALGQGPEFLTYFNYEAQQDKSGLPNDRFSAERPEGSISTLTIQRTEQRDSAMYRCASSLGTDRALYEQYFGPGTRLTVT.

J is TRBJ2-7 and V is TRBV5-1, with D possibly matching TRBD1 (5 bases). Per germline, CDR1 SGHRS and CDR2 YFSETQ. The CDR3 runs to 14 residues. Trimming removed 4 bases from V and 1 base from J, with 12 bases in between. This CDR3 reads CASSPDTFSYEQYF. CDR3 DNA: TGCGCCAGCAGCCCGGACACCTTTTCCTACGAGCAGTACTTC. The variable domain in full, completed from reference TRBV5-1 and TRBJ2-7, reads KAGVTQTPRYLIKTRGQQVTLSCSPISGHRSVSWYQQTPGQGLQFLFEYFSETQRNKGNFPGRFSGRQFSNSRSEMNVSTLELGDSALYLCASSPDTFSYEQYFGPGTRLTVT.

Details on this clone: The junction departs from germline at one end; a sequencing error may be responsible. Other nucleotide sequences in the sample specify the same CDR3. The V call is TRBV20-1, the J call TRBJ2-1; D unresolved. The length of the CDR3 is 10 residues. Germline V gene lookup returns CDR1 DFQATT and CDR2 SNEGSKA (reference sequence). CDR3 DNA: TGCAGTGCGAGAGCCAATGAGCAGTTCTTC. This sequence encodes CSARANEQFF.

The chain is built from TRBV16 and TRBJ1-5; TRBD1 matches at 7 bases. CDR1 is KGHSY, CDR2 FQNENV, per germline. Trimming at V came to 2 bases and at J to 2 bases, leaving 9 bases not matched to a gene. The CDR3 extends over 17 amino acids. CDR3 in amino acids: CASSQAGRDRRNQPQHF. The CDR3 DNA reads as TGTGCCAGCAGCCAAGCGGGGAGGGACAGACGCAATCAGCCCCAGCATTTT.

Of note for this clone: Different DNA sequences within this sample yield the same CDR3. The chain recombines TRBV7-2 with TRBJ2-7, with D possibly TRBD2 on 5 matching bases. The CDR3 contains 14 residues. Looked up from germline, CDR1 is SGHTA and CDR2 is FQGNSA. V was clipped by 1 base and J by 0 bases, with 7 bases between them. The CDR3, as DNA: TGTGCCAGCAGCTTAGGGACTGGCTCCTACGAGCAGTACTTC. As protein: CASSLGTGSYEQYF.

V usage is TRBV29-1 and J usage is TRBJ1-1, with 9 bases aligning to TRBD1. Germline V gene data show CDR1 as SQVTM and CDR2 as ANQGSEA. This CDR3 comprises 12 residues. The junction had 5 bases not matched to a gene; V was cut back by 7 bases and J by 5 bases. CDR3 amino acids: CSGGQGNTEAFF. Written as DNA, the CDR3 is TGCAGCGGCGGACAGGGGAATACTGAAGCTTTCTTT.

The rearrangement uses TRBV4-2 and TRBJ2-7; D may be TRBD1 (5 bases). Trimming cost V 1 base and J 0 bases, with 13 bases left between them. The CDR3 loop spans 16 amino acids. CDR1 LGHNA and CDR2 YNFKEQ come from the germline V gene. DNA for the CDR3: TGTGCCAGCAGCCAAGTCGGATTGGACAACTCCTACGAGCAGTACTTC. It specifies CASSQVGLDNSYEQYF.

The rearrangement links TRBV7-9 to TRBJ2-4; D is perhaps TRBD1 or TRBD2 (6 bases each). There are 12 residues in the CDR3. Per germline, CDR1 SEHNR and CDR2 FQNEAQ (reference sequence). V lost 0 bases and J lost 15, with 12 bases in between. CDR3: CASSLAGGGRYF. The CDR3 DNA is TGTGCCAGCAGCTTAGCCGGAGGGGGGAGGTACTTC. Using reference TRBV7-9 and TRBJ2-4 for the parts outside the CDR3, the full variable domain is DTGVSQNPRHKITKRGQNVTFRCDPISEHNRLYWYRQTLGQGPEFLTYFQNEAQLEKSRLLSDRFSAERPKGSFSTLEIQRTEQGDSAMYLCASSLAGGGRYFGAGTRLSVL.

This clone turned up a few times. The CDR3 is CASSPGQTAYEQYF. The CDR3 region has the DNA TGTGCCAGCAGCCCGGGACAGACTGCCTACGAGCAGTACTTC. This rearrangement joins TRBV7-2 to TRBJ2-7; 7 nucleotides line up with TRBD1. With 5 bases clipped from V and 2 bases from J, the junction kept 6 bases outside the gene matches. Germline lookup yields CDR1 SGHTA and CDR2 FQGNSA. The CDR3 runs to 14 residues. Filled out from reference TRBV7-2 and TRBJ2-7, the complete variable domain reads GAGVSQSPSNKVTEKGKDVELRCDPISGHTALYWYRQSLGQGLEFLIYFQGNSAPDKSGLPSDRFSAERTGGSVSTLTIQRTQQEDSAVYLCASSPGQTAYEQYFGPGTRLTVT.

The chain combines TRBV11-2 with TRBJ1-1; D is undetermined. Germline lookup yields CDR1 SGHAT and CDR2 FQNNGV. This CDR3 is built from 13 residues. The V end lost 5 bases, the J end lost 0 bases, and 7 bases lay between the germline ends. The CDR3 sequence: CASSTELNTEAFF. For the CDR3, the DNA is TGTGCCAGCAGCACGGAGCTGAACACTGAAGCTTTCTTT.

This clone was observed a few times. The V and J genes are TRBV30 and TRBJ1-3, with a possible D match to TRBD1 (5 bases). CDR3 length: 13 residues. The germline CDR1 and CDR2 sequences are GTSNPN and SVGIG (reference sequence). Trimming took off 5 bases at V and 0 bases at J, with 8 bases between the two ends. The CDR3 reads CAWAGSSGNTIYF. DNA of the CDR3: TGTGCCTGGGCAGGGAGCTCTGGAAACACCATATATTTT.

The chain carries TRBV18 and TRBJ2-3; no reliable D call. Trimming left V 0 bases short and J 0 bases short, with 10 bases between. The CDR3 runs to 16 residues. Looked up from germline, CDR1 is KGHSH and CDR2 is LQKENI. CDR3 protein: CASSPPRLGSTDTQYF. The CDR3 DNA reads as TGTGCCAGCTCACCACCCCGTTTGGGGAGCACAGATACGCAGTATTTT. The variable domain in full, completed from reference TRBV18 and TRBJ2-3, reads NAGVMQNPRHLVRRRGQEARLRCSPMKGHSHVYWYRQLPEEGLKFMVYLQKENIIDESGMPKERFSAEFPKEGPSILRIQQVVRGDSAAYFCASSPPRLGSTDTQYFGPGTRLTVL.

A remark on this clone: Different DNA sequences within this sample yield the same CDR3. The chain joins TRBV6-5 to TRBJ2-7, with 9 bases aligning to TRBD2. V gave up 6 bases and J gave up 3 bases; unmatched junction bases: 3. The CDR3 totals 13 residues. Germline V CDR1 and CDR2: MNHEY, SVGAGI. The CDR3 is CASRNSGSYEQYF. The CDR3 DNA reads as TGTGCCAGCAGAAATAGCGGGAGCTACGAGCAGTACTTC.

Only one count was recorded for this clone. The CDR3 is CASSLGALTDGYTF. The CDR3 nucleotides read TGTGCCAGCAGCTTGGGAGCCCTAACGGATGGCTACACCTTC. The rearrangement joins TRBV7-9 to TRBJ1-2; D gene unclear. V shed 3 bases and J shed 6 bases, with 14 bases lying between them. The germline V gene encodes CDR1 SEHNR and CDR2 FQNEAQ (reference sequence). This CDR3 has 14 residues.

CDR3 residues: CASSLGPMTGQETQYF. The DNA of the CDR3 is TGTGCCAGCAGCTTGGGACCGATGACGGGCCAAGAGACCCAGTACTTC. The chain links TRBV5-6 to TRBJ2-5; D is uncertain. In germline, CDR1 is SGHDT, CDR2 YYEEEE. V was clipped by 0 bases and J by 1 base, with 13 bases between them. The CDR3 is made up of 16 amino acids.

This clone appeared a few times. This CDR3 is also generated by other DNA sequences in the sample. V is TRBV29-1 and J is TRBJ2-6; D gene ambiguous. Germline CDR1 is SQVTM and CDR2 is ANQGSEA. This CDR3 contains 12 residues. With 6 bases removed from V and 0 bases from J, the gap between germline ends came to 3 bases. The CDR3 sequence: CSVYSGANVLTF. CDR3 sequence (DNA): TGCAGCGTCTACTCTGGGGCCAACGTCCTGACTTTC. The variable domain in full, completed from reference TRBV29-1 and TRBJ2-6, reads SAVISQKPSRDICQRGTSLTIQCQVDSQVTMMFWYRQQPGQSLTLIATANQGSEATYESGFVIDKFPISRPNLTFSTLTVSNMSPEDSSIYLCSVYSGANVLTFGAGSRLTVL.

The chain's CDR3 is CASSRQGVYEQYF. DNA of the CDR3: TGTGCCAGCAGTCGACAGGGAGTCTACGAGCAGTACTTC. The rearrangement joins TRBV6-6 to TRBJ2-7; 7 bases line up with TRBD1. The germline V gene encodes CDR1 MNHNY and CDR2 SVGAGI (reference sequence). This CDR3 region has 13 residues. V gave up 5 bases and J gave up 3 bases; unmatched junction bases: 4.

Only a few counts were recorded for this clone. The chain uses TRBV4-2 and TRBJ2-6, with D possibly being TRBD1 (6 bases). The CDR3 consists of 15 residues. The ends were cut back, 6 bases at V and 4 bases at J, with 13 bases in the middle. Germline CDR1 LGHNA, CDR2 YNFKEQ. CDR3 sequence: CASRVWGQGANVLTF. CDR3 nucleotide sequence: TGTGCCAGCAGGGTGTGGGGGCAGGGGGCCAACGTCCTGACTTTC.

This clone showed up just once. This rearrangement joins TRBV28 to TRBJ1-1; 10 nucleotides line up with TRBD1. V trimming: 5 bases; J trimming: 8 bases; junction bases outside the gene matches: 11. The CDR3 contains 15 residues. Germline CDR1 is MDHEN and CDR2 is SYDVKM. The CDR3 loop is CASSPNSGQGKEAFF. CDR3 DNA: TGTGCCAGCAGTCCGAACTCGGGACAGGGGAAAGAAGCTTTCTTT.

The genes are TRBV5-1 and TRBJ1-1; D ambiguous. Germline V gives CDR1 SGHRS, CDR2 YFSETQ. Trimming took 1 base from V and 2 from J, leaving 12 bases between them. This CDR3 region has 15 residues. The CDR3 nucleotides read TGCGCCAGCAGCTTGATGTTCGGGGAAAACACTGAAGCTTTCTTT. Its translation is CASSLMFGENTEAFF.

The J gene is TRBJ2-7, the V gene TRBV29-1, with TRBD2 identical over 7 bases. The length of the CDR3 is 14 residues. Trimming removed 6 bases from V and 6 bases from J; junction bases left unmatched: 14. Per the germline V gene, CDR1 is SQVTM and CDR2 is ANQGSEA. The CDR3 loop reads CSVTPPREGSEQYF. CDR3 bases: TGCAGCGTGACCCCACCGAGGGAGGGTTCCGAGCAGTACTTC.

This clone was found a few times. The chain's CDR3 is CASRRQPSGQPQHF. The CDR3 DNA is TGTGCCAGCAGGCGACAGCCGTCAGGCCAGCCCCAGCATTTT. The chain is built from TRBV27 and TRBJ1-5, with TRBD1 as a possible D gene (5 bases). V was clipped by 6 bases and J by 7 bases, with 16 bases between them. The CDR3 contains 14 residues. Per the germline V gene, CDR1 is MNHEY and CDR2 is SMNVEV (reference sequence).

This chain connects TRBV9 to TRBJ2-7; D is uncertain. Trimming pared 4 bases from V and 2 bases from J, leaving 13 bases between. Germline V gives CDR1 SGDLS, CDR2 YYNGEE. The CDR3 covers 14 residues. CDR3 residues: CASSPRTNTYEQYF. The CDR3 nucleotides are TGTGCCAGCAGCCCTCGGACGAACACCTACGAGCAGTACTTC.